The sequence of this T cell receptor beta chain was determined in a study of long-term antiretroviral therapy in people with HIV. Sequencing used immunoSEQ v3.0 at survey level. Here immunoSEQ multiplex PCR was the method, and the copy in TCRdb shows in-frame clones only, minus some. The data hold roughly 40,000 clones, with about 94% observed a single time. This CDR3 comprises 14 residues. Germline CDR1 is LNHDA and CDR2 is SQIVND (reference sequence). V was pared by 5 bases and J by 5 bases, with 15 bases between. This receptor was identified in a man in his thirties or forties with HIV. Sequencing used unsorted PBMCs, obtained just over 9 years after starting antiretroviral therapy. V gene TRBV19 combines with J gene TRBJ2-5; maybe TRBD2 (5 bases). The DNA for the CDR3 is TGTGCCAGTAGTCTGGGTTTTAAGCGGGAGACCCAGTACTTC. Translation gives CASSLGFKRETQYF.